The T cell receptor beta chain described here comes from a study of post-analysis software for immune sequencing data. Whole-study context: The patients showed relapsing-remitting, secondary progressive and progressive-relapsing multiple sclerosis courses. The study, taken as a whole, reports: Batch-mates among the samples co-clustered strongly by F measure. People with multiple sclerosis had a significantly lower normalized Chao1 diversity than controls did. Patients used a few TRBV segments, including TRBV5-6, TRBV5-1 and TRBV20-1, more often than controls.

cDNA libraries of TCR beta carried unique molecular identifiers. The source material, about 0.95 to 11 million T cells, gave rise to about 490,000 cDNA molecules. TCRdb independently ran MiXCR on the PCR reads; one entry per CDR3 protein. The sample comprises more than 350,000 distinct CDR3 sequences, 30% to 45% of which are singletons, and approximately 7.7% rests with the top ten. The CDR3 consists of 13 residues. CDR1 and CDR2 (germline): MNHEY, SVGEGT. V lost 2 bases and J lost 5, with 9 bases in between. Concerning this clonotype: The antigen is undetermined.

This TCR was recovered from a girl aged 2-10 years with multiple sclerosis. Sequencing was done on a sample of blood. The chain uses TRBV6-2 or TRBV6-3 and TRBJ1-2, with a possible D match to TRBD1 (6 bases). Here the CDR3 reads CASSYRTGYGYTF. The CDR3 DNA is TGTGCCAGCAGTTACCGCACAGGGTATGGCTACACCTTC.